Below are 32 T cell receptor beta chains sequenced from a single sample in a study. TCRdb reprocessed the 5' RACE reads with MiXCR, giving one entry per CDR3 protein. The table lists over 55,000 distinct CDR3 sequences, just under 30% of them singletons, with roughly 2.5% in the top ten. The sequenced sample was tumor-infiltrating naive CD4+ T cells sorted from the breast tumor. The subset here: naive CD4+ T cells, CD4+CD45RA+CD25-. These receptors were obtained from a female donor with breast cancer.

In this sample, this clonotype turned up a few times. This chain links TRBV4-2 with TRBJ2-1; TRBD2 might be the D (5 bases). This CDR3 contains 15 residues. The germline gives CDR1 LGHNA, CDR2 YNFKEQ. V was trimmed by 0 bases and J by 6 bases, leaving 12 bases between them. This CDR3 reads CASSQDFRSGNEQFF. DNA for the CDR3: TGTGCCAGCAGCCAAGATTTTCGAAGCGGCAATGAGCAGTTCTTC.

This clonotype was counted only a few times. The rearrangement uses TRBV5-1 and TRBJ2-3; 14 bases are shared with TRBD2. CDR3 size: 17 residues. Germline V CDR1 and CDR2: SGHRS, YFSETQ. V shed 4 bases and J 2 bases; nucleotides not matched to a gene: 6. The CDR3 loop is CASSTGLAGGSTDTQYF. In DNA form, the CDR3 reads TGCGCCAGCAGCACAGGACTAGCGGGAGGATCCACAGATACGCAGTATTTT. Variable domain in full (rest from reference TRBV5-1 and TRBJ2-3): KAGVTQTPRYLIKTRGQQVTLSCSPISGHRSVSWYQQTPGQGLQFLFEYFSETQRNKGNFPGRFSGRQFSNSRSEMNVSTLELGDSALYLCASSTGLAGGSTDTQYFGPGTRLTVL.

In its sample, this clonotype was seen many times. The rearrangement links TRBV7-9 to TRBJ2-7; tentatively, D is TRBD2 (5 bases). The CDR3 has 12 amino acids. Germline V gene lookup returns CDR1 SEHNR and CDR2 FQNEAQ (reference sequence). V lost 8 bases and J 1 base, leaving 9 bases between the germline ends. The CDR3 DNA reads TGTGCCAGCGGAGGCAGATCCTACGAGCAGTACTTC. It yields the protein CASGGRSYEQYF.

This clonotype has a handful of counts. The genes are TRBV28 and TRBJ2-5; D gene uncertain. The CDR3 length is 12 residues. Germline CDR1 is MDHEN and CDR2 is SYDVKM. V lost 6 bases and J lost 6, with 11 bases in between. This chain's CDR3 is CASSPIEQTQYF. Written as DNA, the CDR3 is TGTGCCAGCAGCCCCATTGAACAGACCCAGTACTTC. Together with reference TRBV28 and TRBJ2-5, the CDR3 gives the full variable domain: DVKVTQSSRYLVKRTGEKVFLECVQDMDHENMFWYRQDPGLGLRLIYFSYDVKMKEKGDIPEGYSVSREKKERFSLILESASTNQTSMYLCASSPIEQTQYFGPGTRLLVL.

The genes are TRBV11-3 and TRBJ2-1; D may match TRBD1 or TRBD2 (5 bases each). CDR1 is SGHNT and CDR2 is YENEEA in the germline V gene. V lost 3 bases and J lost 9, with 21 bases in between. This CDR3 comprises 16 residues. The DNA of the CDR3 is TGTGCCAGCAGCTTCGGCCTCCGGGGCCGCGGCGGTGAGCAGTTCTTC. Protein sequence: CASSFGLRGRGGEQFF.

In the case of this clonotype: One end of the junction is discordant with germline, which a read error may explain. V and J are TRBV5-6 and TRBJ2-5; no definite D call. The CDR3 consists of 13 residues. CDR1 SGHDT and CDR2 YYEEEE come from the germline V gene. The CDR3 DNA is TGTGCCAGCAGCTTTTGGCGGCAAGGGACCCAGTACTTC. It codes for CASSFWRQGTQYF.

This clonotype was counted only a few times. The chain's CDR3 is CASSVDRLTGELFF. The CDR3 nucleotides are TGTGCCAGCAGCGTAGATAGGTTAACCGGGGAGCTGTTTTTT. The chain carries TRBV9 and TRBJ2-2; no clear D gene. Looked up from germline, CDR1 is SGDLS and CDR2 is YYNGEE. V was trimmed by 0 bases and J by 5 bases, leaving 8 bases between them. CDR3 length: 14 amino acids.

This clonotype was counted between two and nine times. V and J are TRBV5-6 and TRBJ2-7; D gene ambiguous. The ends were cut back, 1 base at V and 5 bases at J, with 4 bases in the middle. There are 11 residues in the CDR3. Germline assignment: CDR1 SGHDT and CDR2 YYEEEE. CDR3 residues: CASSLNDEQYF. CDR3 DNA: TGTGCCAGCAGCTTGAACGACGAGCAGTACTTC.

The table lists this clonotype with many counts. The rearrangement links TRBV5-1 to TRBJ2-3; D is ambiguous. CDR1 is SGHRS and CDR2 is YFSETQ in the germline V gene. This CDR3 is 12 amino acids long. V was pared by 0 bases and J by 4 bases, with 3 bases between. The CDR3 loop reads CASSLVADTQYF. The CDR3 nucleotides are TGCGCCAGCAGCTTGGTAGCAGATACGCAGTATTTT.

This clonotype was seen more than once but under ten times. The rearrangement links TRBV6-1 to TRBJ2-5; D is ambiguous. CDR3 length equals 17 residues. Per the germline V gene, CDR1 is MNHNS and CDR2 is SASEGT. Trimming took off 5 bases at V and 1 base at J, with 20 bases between the two ends. The CDR3 DNA reads TGTGCCAGCAGTCCACCGGAGCGATCACGGGTCCAAGAGACCCAGTACTTC. Translated, it gives CASSPPERSRVQETQYF.

This rearrangement joins TRBV28 to TRBJ1-5; D gene unclear. The length of the CDR3 is 13 residues. Trimming took off 5 bases at V and 5 bases at J, with 10 bases between the two ends. In germline, CDR1 is MDHEN, CDR2 SYDVKM. The chain's CDR3 is CASSPLGDQPQHF. CDR3 nucleotides: TGTGCCAGCAGTCCTCTCGGGGATCAGCCCCAGCATTTT. The full variable domain, rest sourced from reference TRBV28 and TRBJ1-5, is DVKVTQSSRYLVKRTGEKVFLECVQDMDHENMFWYRQDPGLGLRLIYFSYDVKMKEKGDIPEGYSVSREKKERFSLILESASTNQTSMYLCASSPLGDQPQHFGDGTRLSIL.

The rearrangement links TRBV27 to TRBJ1-2; 7 nucleotides line up with TRBD1. Per germline, CDR1 MNHEY and CDR2 SMNVEV (reference sequence). CDR3 length equals 14 residues. The V gene end was trimmed by 6 bases and the J gene end by 4 bases; junction bases not matched to a gene: 8. CDR3 bases: TGTGCCAGCAGCTCAACAGGGGTGGTCTATGGCTACACCTTC. Its protein is CASSSTGVVYGYTF.

This clonotype has at least ten counts. The chain carries TRBV6-1 and TRBJ1-2, with D possibly being TRBD1 (5 bases). The CDR3 runs 13 residues. V was shortened by 3 bases and J by 8 bases, with 13 bases between the two germline ends. CDR1 is MNHNS, CDR2 SASEGT, per germline. CDR3 residues: CASSDPGAVGYTF. The CDR3 coding sequence is TGTGCCAGCAGTGATCCCGGGGCGGTGGGCTACACCTTC.

The chain joins TRBV7-3 to TRBJ2-1; 14 bases map to TRBD2. The CDR3 runs to 19 residues. The germline V gene encodes CDR1 SGHTA and CDR2 FQGTGA. The junction had 15 bases not matched to a gene; V was cut back by 10 bases and J by 1 base. The CDR3 DNA follows: TGTGCCACCCCCCAAACCGGGACTAGCGGGAGAGTTTCCTACAATGAGCAGTTCTTC. Protein product: CATPQTGTSGRVSYNEQFF.

As concerns this clonotype: A clone one base away is much larger, so this may be a read error. This chain joins TRBV6-1 and TRBJ1-2; D gene uncertain. This CDR3 is built from 14 residues. Germline V gives CDR1 MNHNS, CDR2 SASEGT. Written as DNA, the CDR3 is TGTGCCAGCAGTGAAGTAGGACTGATCTATGGCAACACCTTC. Protein sequence: CASSEVGLIYGNTF.

This clonotype was seen at least ten times. J is TRBJ1-2 and V is TRBV12-3 or TRBV12-4, with TRBD1 identical over 7 bases. The CDR3 has 14 amino acids. After removal of 5 bases from V and 2 bases from J, the junction contained 5 bases not matched to a gene. CDR3 sequence (DNA): TGTGCCAGCAGTAACCGGGACAGAAACTATGGCTACACCTTC. Its translation is CASSNRDRNYGYTF.

The chain couples TRBV12-3 or TRBV12-4 to TRBJ2-3, with D tentatively TRBD2 (5 bases). The V end lost 6 bases, the J end lost 2 bases, and 12 bases lay between the germline ends. The CDR3 runs 14 residues. The CDR3 nucleotides are TGTGCCAGCAGATGGAGCGGTTACACAGATACGCAGTATTTT. Protein product: CASRWSGYTDTQYF.

The rearrangement uses TRBV27 and TRBJ2-7, with no clear D. CDR3 length equals 13 residues. Trimming shortened V by 9 bases and J by 1 base, and 13 bases separated the two germline ends. Per the germline V gene, CDR1 is MNHEY and CDR2 is SMNVEV (reference sequence). The CDR3 nucleotides read TGTGCCAGTATGGGGTTTCAATCCTACGAGCAGTACTTC. It specifies CASMGFQSYEQYF.

This chain links TRBV6-1 with TRBJ2-3, with TRBD2 matching over 14 bases. The CDR3 covers 17 residues. V lost 4 bases and J lost 2; bases outside the gene matches: 5. The germline V gene encodes CDR1 MNHNS and CDR2 SASEGT. The CDR3 bases are TGTGCCAGCAGTGGTCCGGGACTAGCGGGGGCCACAGATACGCAGTATTTT. Translating it yields CASSGPGLAGATDTQYF.

This sequence joins TRBV5-1 and TRBJ2-2; no firm D call. The germline gives CDR1 SGHRS, CDR2 YFSETQ. The V end was cut by 3 bases, the J end by 6 bases, with 21 bases between. The CDR3 consists of 17 residues. In DNA form, the CDR3 reads TGCGCCAGCAGCTGGGTAGGCGGACGGACCGTTGCCGGGGAGCTGTTTTTT. Amino acids: CASSWVGGRTVAGELFF.

The rearrangement joins TRBV5-1 to TRBJ2-7, with D perhaps TRBD1 or TRBD2 (5 bases each). Trimming stripped 4 bases from V and 5 bases from J, with 19 bases between. The CDR3 loop spans 15 amino acids. Germline lookup yields CDR1 SGHRS and CDR2 YFSETQ. CDR3 nucleotides: TGCGCCAGCAGCATAGGGGACGGAGGCCCCAACGAGCAGTACTTC. It translates to CASSIGDGGPNEQYF.

The rearrangement uses TRBV7-8 and TRBJ2-3, with TRBD2 matching 7 bases. The germline V gene encodes CDR1 SGHVS and CDR2 FQNEAQ. The CDR3 has 16 residues. With 5 bases clipped from V and 0 bases from J, the junction kept 8 bases outside the gene matches. The CDR3 region is CASSKLSAGSTDTQYF. In nucleotides, the CDR3 is TGTGCCAGCAGCAAACTATCAGCGGGGAGCACAGATACGCAGTATTTT.

The V and J genes are TRBV6-1 and TRBJ2-2; D call uncertain. The CDR3 is 13 amino acids. Germline loops: CDR1 MNHNS, CDR2 SASEGT. Trimming shortened V by 4 bases and J by 6 bases, and 9 bases separated the two germline ends. The CDR3 sequence is CASSVRWAGELFF. CDR3 nucleotide sequence: TGTGCCAGCAGTGTGAGATGGGCCGGGGAGCTGTTTTTT.

A few counts support this clonotype. V and J are TRBV11-2 and TRBJ2-7; 7 bases line up with TRBD1. Germline V gene sequence: CDR1 SGHAT, CDR2 FQNNGV. The trim removed 2 bases at V and 3 bases at J, leaving 7 bases unmatched. CDR3 length: 15 residues. The DNA for the CDR3 is TGTGCCAGCAGCTTAAGATGGACAGGTAACTACGAGCAGTACTTC. Translating it yields CASSLRWTGNYEQYF.

On this clonotype: A much larger clone is a single base away; this may be a read error. The chain combines TRBV6-1 with TRBJ1-5, with 8 bases that match TRBD1. CDR1 and CDR2 from the germline V gene are MNHNS and SASEGT. Trimming at V came to 2 bases and at J to 6 bases, leaving 9 bases not matched to a gene. This CDR3 spans 16 amino acids. DNA of the CDR3: TGTGCCAGCAGTGAATCTCTGGACAGGGCGAGTCAGCCCCAGCATTTT. Translating gives CASSESLDRASQPQHF.

As to this clonotype: A much larger clone lies a single base off, so this may be a read error. This chain uses TRBV7-2 with TRBJ1-5; D not resolved. Germline lookup yields CDR1 SGHTA and CDR2 FQGNSA. The CDR3 runs to 16 residues. CDR3 region: CASGLRSGSSNQPQHF. In nucleotides, the CDR3 is TGTGCCAGCGGCTTAAGGTCCGGTTCCAGCAATCAGCCCCAGCATTTT.

The chain couples TRBV4-2 to TRBJ2-1, with TRBD2 identical over 9 bases. The germline CDR1 and CDR2 sequences are LGHNA and YNFKEQ. The CDR3 runs 15 residues. V lost 2 bases and J lost 9; bases outside the gene matches: 8. CDR3 loop: CASSQLAGGFSEQFF. The CDR3, as DNA: TGTGCCAGCAGCCAACTCGCGGGAGGGTTCAGTGAGCAGTTCTTC.

By sample fraction, this clonotype is medium-sized. The rearrangement joins TRBV7-2 to TRBJ2-3, with D possibly matching TRBD1 (6 bases). The germline gives CDR1 SGHTA, CDR2 FQGNSA. Trimming removed 5 bases from V and 6 bases from J, with 15 bases in between. This CDR3 region has 14 residues. CDR3 coding DNA: TGTGCCAGCAGCCCCACAGGGCCTATGGATACGCAGTATTTT. It encodes CASSPTGPMDTQYF.

The CDR3 sequence is CASSEQGAQSDTQYF. The CDR3 nucleotides read TGTGCCAGCAGCGAACAGGGGGCGCAGTCAGATACGCAGTATTTT. The chain recombines TRBV9 with TRBJ2-3; 9 bases agree with TRBD1. J gave up 4 bases and V 3 bases, and 6 bases lay outside the gene matches. This CDR3 region has 15 residues. Germline lookup yields CDR1 SGDLS and CDR2 YYNGEE.

V usage is TRBV4-1 and J usage is TRBJ2-3; TRBD2 agrees at 13 bases. J was trimmed by 13 bases and V by 3 bases; bases with no gene match: 13. Germline V gene data show CDR1 as MGHRA and CDR2 as YSYEKL. CDR3 length: 16 residues. The CDR3 DNA reads TGCGCCAGCAGCCAGGGATGGACTAGCGGGAGTGCACTCAAGTATTTT. It specifies CASSQGWTSGSALKYF.

This clonotype occurred many times. This chain uses TRBV4-3 with TRBJ2-6; no definite D call. Germline-derived CDR1 and CDR2 are LGHNA and YSLEER. With 0 bases removed from V and 0 bases from J, the gap between germline ends came to 6 bases. CDR3 length: 16 amino acids. The CDR3 loop is CASSQDESSGANVLTF. The CDR3 DNA follows: TGCGCCAGCAGCCAAGATGAGAGCTCTGGGGCCAACGTCCTGACTTTC.

The genes are TRBV7-2 and TRBJ1-1; D uncertain. V dropped 2 bases and J dropped 3 bases, with 7 bases sitting between them. Germline V gene data show CDR1 as SGHTA and CDR2 as FQGNSA. The CDR3 spans 13 residues. The chain's CDR3 is CASSLSMYTEAFF. Here the CDR3 DNA reads TGTGCCAGCAGCTTAAGTATGTACACTGAAGCTTTCTTT.